Listed here are 14 T cell receptor beta chains from one sample, sequenced in a study of T cell responses to AZD1222 COVID-19 vaccine. Sequencing used immunoSEQ multiplex PCR; TCRdb keeps in-frame clones, though not all of them. Found here are 100,000 to 110,000 clones, about 90% of them singletons; the top ten hold roughly 4.2%. Source: peripheral blood, taken on day 0 of MenACWY control vaccination. These receptors were taken from an adult in good health.

V is TRBV7-2 and J is TRBJ2-7, with D possibly being TRBD1 (6 bases). The CDR3 contains 14 residues. V lost 4 bases and J lost 6, with 16 bases in between. Germline values: CDR1 SGHTA, CDR2 FQGNSA. In DNA form, the CDR3 reads TGTGCCAGCAGCTCCGCTACAGGGTATGGCGAGCAGTACTTC. It specifies CASSSATGYGEQYF.

V gene TRBV18 combines with J gene TRBJ1-5; TRBD1 is a possible D gene (5 bases). Trimming left V 3 bases short and J 3 bases short, with 6 bases between. CDR3 size: 13 residues. Germline V CDR1 and CDR2: KGHSH, LQKENI. The CDR3 loop is CASSPGTNQPQHF. As DNA, the CDR3 is TGTGCCAGCTCACCTGGGACCAATCAGCCCCAGCATTTT.

This chain links TRBV20-1 with TRBJ2-7; unclear D gene. The CDR3 has 11 residues. V lost 5 bases and J lost 6, with 11 bases in between. Germline CDR1 DFQATT, CDR2 SNEGSKA (reference sequence). CDR3 sequence: CSAQEGLEQYF. CDR3 nucleotide sequence: TGCAGTGCTCAAGAAGGCCTCGAGCAGTACTTC.

The rearrangement uses TRBV5-4 and TRBJ1-2, with TRBD1 matching 8 bases. Germline CDR1 SGHNT, CDR2 YYREEE (reference sequence). The CDR3 runs 13 residues. J was trimmed by 7 bases and V by 4 bases; bases with no gene match: 6. The chain's CDR3 is CASSLPTGGGYTF. CDR3 sequence (DNA): TGTGCCAGCAGCCTACCAACAGGGGGTGGCTACACCTTC.

V usage is TRBV3-1 (or the pseudogene TRBV3-2) and J usage is TRBJ2-7, with D possibly TRBD2 on 5 matching bases. Germline V gene sequence: CDR1 LGHDT, CDR2 YNNKEL (reference sequence). This CDR3 is 14 amino acids long. The germline V and J ends were trimmed by 1 base and 6 bases, with 13 bases remaining between them. CDR3: CASSQGLPLPEQYF. The CDR3 bases are TGTGCCAGCAGCCAAGGACTACCTCTTCCCGAGCAGTACTTC.

The chain links TRBV11-3 to TRBJ2-2; TRBD2 might be the D (5 bases). Germline V gives CDR1 SGHNT, CDR2 YENEEA. The CDR3 covers 15 residues. Trimming took 1 base from V and 5 from J, leaving 11 bases between them. CDR3 region: CASSLGGPGTGELFF. CDR3 nucleotides: TGTGCCAGCAGCTTAGGCGGCCCGGGGACCGGGGAGCTGTTTTTT. Based on the CDR3 plus reference TRBV11-3 and TRBJ2-2, the full variable domain is EAGVVQSPRYKIIEKKQPVAFWCNPISGHNTLYWYLQNLGQGPELLIRYENEEAVDDSQLPKDRFSAERLKGVDSTLKIQPAELGDSAVYLCASSLGGPGTGELFFGEGSRLTVL.

This clone has only one observation. CDR3: CASSFKGVELFF. CDR3 nucleotides: TGTGCCAGCAGCTTTAAGGGTGTGGAGCTGTTTTTT. J is TRBJ2-2 and V is TRBV7-8; D uncertain. V was shortened by 3 bases and J by 10 bases, with 9 bases between the two germline ends. From germline, CDR1 is SGHVS and CDR2 FQNEAQ. This CDR3 spans 12 amino acids.

This sequence joins TRBV28 and TRBJ1-2, with 11 bases that match TRBD1. CDR1 MDHEN and CDR2 SYDVKM come from the germline V gene. The V gene end was trimmed by 6 bases and the J gene end by 8 bases; junction bases not matched to a gene: 8. The CDR3 has 14 residues. CDR3 DNA: TGTGCCAGCAGCTCCACCGGGACAGGGGGAGGCTACACCTTC. The encoded protein is CASSSTGTGGGYTF.

The chain uses TRBV7-2 and TRBJ2-7, with D unresolved. Germline V lookup: CDR1 SGHTA, CDR2 FQGNSA. Trimming removed 3 bases at V and 6 bases at J, with 9 bases between. This CDR3 region has 12 residues. The CDR3 region has the DNA TGTGCCAGCAGCTTGCAGACCTCCGAGCAGTACTTC. The encoded protein is CASSLQTSEQYF.

The V gene is TRBV9, the J gene TRBJ1-2; 7 nucleotides align to TRBD1. With 0 bases clipped from V and 8 bases from J, the junction kept 4 bases outside the gene matches. The germline V gene encodes CDR1 SGDLS and CDR2 YYNGEE. The CDR3 sequence is 13 residues long. The CDR3 loop is CASSVEGAQGYTF. The CDR3 nucleotides are TGTGCCAGCAGCGTAGAGGGGGCGCAAGGCTACACCTTC.

J is TRBJ2-4 and V is TRBV3-1 (or the pseudogene TRBV3-2), with TRBD2 matching 14 bases. The CDR3 consists of 16 residues. V gave up 5 bases and J gave up 8 bases; unmatched junction bases: 8. CDR1 and CDR2 from the germline V gene are LGHDT and YNNKEL (reference sequence). CDR3 region: CASSYGTSGRWDIQYF. CDR3 nucleotides: TGTGCCAGCAGCTACGGGACTAGCGGGAGATGGGACATTCAGTACTTC.

The genes are TRBV7-3 and TRBJ1-2; 9 nucleotides match TRBD1. This CDR3 has 15 amino acids. Losses at the gene ends were 5 bases for V and 7 bases for J; bases not matched to a gene: 11. Germline CDR1 reads SGHTA; CDR2 reads FQGTGA. The DNA for the CDR3 is TGTGCCAGCAGCATTGTAGGGGGACAGGGTGGTGGCTACACCTTC. Protein product: CASSIVGGQGGGYTF.

The table lists this clone with a count of one. The rearrangement joins TRBV6-5 to TRBJ1-2; D might be TRBD1 (6 bases). CDR1 is MNHEY and CDR2 is SVGAGI in the germline V gene. The CDR3 loop spans 14 amino acids. Trimming left V 5 bases short and J 7 bases short, with 17 bases between. The CDR3 spells CASSRSLRGSGYTF. The CDR3 DNA is TGTGCCAGCAGTAGATCCCTCAGGGGATCTGGCTACACCTTC.

The chain employs TRBV19 and TRBJ2-7, with no clear D. V was trimmed by 3 bases and J by 2 bases, leaving 2 bases between them. Germline V gene lookup returns CDR1 LNHDA and CDR2 SQIVND (reference sequence). CDR3 length equals 11 residues. CDR3 coding DNA: TGTGCCAGTAGTATGGCCTACGAGCAGTACTTC. Translation gives CASSMAYEQYF.